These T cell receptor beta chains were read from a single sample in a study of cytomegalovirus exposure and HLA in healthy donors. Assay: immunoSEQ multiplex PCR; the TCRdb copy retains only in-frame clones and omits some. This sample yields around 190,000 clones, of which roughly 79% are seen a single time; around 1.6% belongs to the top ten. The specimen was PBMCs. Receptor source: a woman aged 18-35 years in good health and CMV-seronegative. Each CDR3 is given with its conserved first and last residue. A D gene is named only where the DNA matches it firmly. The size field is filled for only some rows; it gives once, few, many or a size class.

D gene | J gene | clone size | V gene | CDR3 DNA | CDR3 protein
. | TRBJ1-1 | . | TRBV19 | TGTGCCAGTAGTATAGTATGGCAGGCCCCTGAAGCTTTCTTT | CASSIVWQAPEAFF
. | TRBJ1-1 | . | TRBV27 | TGTACTGACACTGAAGCTTTCTTT | CTDTEAFF
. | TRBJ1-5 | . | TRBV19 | TGTGCCAGTATCGCGGGGGGCGCGGGTCAGCCCCAGCATTTT | CASIAGGAGQPQHF
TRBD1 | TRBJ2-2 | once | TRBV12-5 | TGTGCTAGTGGTTTCGGGACAGCGACCGGGGAGCTGTTTTTT | CASGFGTATGELFF
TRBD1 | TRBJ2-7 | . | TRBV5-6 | TGTGCCAGCAGAACATCCGGGACAGCTTACGAGCAGTACTTC | CASRTSGTAYEQYF
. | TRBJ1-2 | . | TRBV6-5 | TGTGCCAGCAGGAAGGTGGGAGTTAACTATGGCTACACCTTC | CASRKVGVNYGYTF
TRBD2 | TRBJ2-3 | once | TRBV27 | TGTGCCAGCAGTAGCGGGGGAGTCACAGATACGCAGTATTTT | CASSSGGVTDTQYF
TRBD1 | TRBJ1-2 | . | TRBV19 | TGTGCCAGTAGACACCGGGACAGGTATGGCTACACCTTC | CASRHRDRYGYTF
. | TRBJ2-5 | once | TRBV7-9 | TGTGCCAGCAGCTCACAGGCCCAAGAGACCCAGTACTTC | CASSSQAQETQYF
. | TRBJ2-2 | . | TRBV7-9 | TGTGCCAGCAGCTTAGCTCGTCTTCGGGACACCGGGGAGCTGTTTTTT | CASSLARLRDTGELFF
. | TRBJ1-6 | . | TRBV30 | TGTGCCTGGTCGGACAGCTTCTATAATTCACCCCTCCACTTT | CAWSDSFYNSPLHF
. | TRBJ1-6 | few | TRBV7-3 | TGTGCCAGCAGCTTAGCCGGAACAGGGAGATTTACTTCACCCCTCCACTTT | CASSLAGTGRFTSPLHF
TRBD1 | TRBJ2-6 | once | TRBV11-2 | TGTGCCAGCAGCAATGACAGGGTTGAGGCCAACGTCCTGACTTTC | CASSNDRVEANVLTF
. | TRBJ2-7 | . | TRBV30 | TGTGCCTGGACGGGCCCCCCCCGGGGCTCCTACGAGCAGTACTTC | CAWTGPPRGSYEQYF